The clone carrying this TCR beta chain has a count of ten or more. The data belong to a study of spatial heterogeneity in lung cancer. V lost 0 bases to trimming and J lost 0 bases, with 9 bases between them. Germline V gene sequence: CDR1 SGHTA, CDR2 FQGTGA. The CDR3 has 17 amino acids. Time point denoted: sample taken at primary tumor resection. Unsorted samples of tumor, nontumor lung or frozen PBMC had their whole RNA sequenced. Via MiXCR, TCRdb re-called the 5' RACE reads, giving one row per CDR3 protein. The data show around 25,000 distinct CDR3 sequences, 13% seen once. This chain joins TRBV7-3 and TRBJ2-6; D ambiguous. The TCR comes from a female donor with early-stage non-small cell lung cancer. The starting material was PBMCs, obtained at surgery. CDR3 bases: TGTGCCAGCAGCTTAACGTTAATCAGCTCTGGGGCCAACGTCCTGACTTTC. Protein product: CASSLTLISSGANVLTF.